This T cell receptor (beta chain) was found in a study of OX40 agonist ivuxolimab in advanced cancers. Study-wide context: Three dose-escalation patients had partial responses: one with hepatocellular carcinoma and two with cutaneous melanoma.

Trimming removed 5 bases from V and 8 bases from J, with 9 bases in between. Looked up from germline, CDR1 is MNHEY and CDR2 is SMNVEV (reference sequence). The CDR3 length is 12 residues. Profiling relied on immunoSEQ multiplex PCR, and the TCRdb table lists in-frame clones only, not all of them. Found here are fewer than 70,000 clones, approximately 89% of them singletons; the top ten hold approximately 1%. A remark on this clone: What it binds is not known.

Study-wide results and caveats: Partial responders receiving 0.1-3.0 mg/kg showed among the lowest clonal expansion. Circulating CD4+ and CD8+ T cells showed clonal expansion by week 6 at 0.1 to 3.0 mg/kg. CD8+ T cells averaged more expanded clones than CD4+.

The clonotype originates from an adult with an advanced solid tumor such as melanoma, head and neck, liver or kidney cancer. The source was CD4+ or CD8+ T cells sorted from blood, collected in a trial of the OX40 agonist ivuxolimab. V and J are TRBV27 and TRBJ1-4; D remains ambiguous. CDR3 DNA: TGTGCCAGCAGTCCGCCGGGAGAAAAACTGTTTTTT. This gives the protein CASSPPGEKLFF.